These 30 T cell receptor beta chains share one sample of origin, sequenced in a study of T cells in Graves' hyperthyroidism and ophthalmopathy. What was amplified from RNA transcripts were TCR beta CDR3 regions. The study used the HTBI primer set for a first-round RT-PCR of the TCR CDR3. TCRdb re-called the multiplex PCR reads with MiXCR, one entry per CDR3 protein. The repertoire includes around 530,000 distinct CDR3 sequences, more than 15% of them detected once, and 15% to 20% sits in the top ten. Specimen: blood. The receptors stem from a woman between 18 and 29 years old with Graves' ophthalmopathy.

The chain joins TRBV3-1 to TRBJ1-2, with 8 bases aligning to TRBD1. Per the germline V gene, CDR1 is LGHDT and CDR2 is YNNKEL (reference sequence). With V trimmed by 4 bases and J by 4 bases, 8 bases remained unmatched. The CDR3 consists of 15 residues. The CDR3 coding sequence is TGTGCCAGCAGCCTCAGACAGGGGCGCTTCTATGGCTACACCTTC. Protein product: CASSLRQGRFYGYTF. The whole variable domain, remainder taken from reference TRBV3-1 and TRBJ1-2, is DTAVSQTPKYLVTQMGNDKSIKCEQNLGHDTMYWYKQDSKKFLKIMFSYNNKELIINETVPNRFSPKSPDKAHLNLHINSLELGDSAVYFCASSLRQGRFYGYTFGSGTRLTVV.

This clonotype occurred a few times. The chain is built from TRBV4-1 and TRBJ2-3; D gene unclear. CDR1 MGHRA and CDR2 YSYEKL come from the germline V gene. The CDR3 has 13 residues. The V end lost 3 bases, the J end lost 4 bases, and 8 bases lay between the germline ends. CDR3 sequence reads: CASSHLRADTQYF. The CDR3 DNA reads TGCGCCAGCAGCCATTTAAGAGCAGATACGCAGTATTTT.

This clonotype was seen ten or more times. The J gene is TRBJ1-1, the V gene TRBV6-2 or TRBV6-3; D ambiguous. Germline lookup yields CDR1 MNHEY and CDR2 SVGEGT. V gave up 6 bases and J gave up 3 bases, with 23 bases separating them. This CDR3 is built from 17 residues. The chain's CDR3 is CASSVRAMDDFDTEAFF. The DNA of the CDR3 is TGTGCCAGCAGCGTTAGAGCAATGGATGACTTTGACACTGAAGCTTTCTTT.

The table lists this clonotype with a few counts. The gene calls are TRBV12-3 or TRBV12-4 and TRBJ2-7; perhaps TRBD1 as D (6 bases). V dropped 11 bases and J dropped 0 bases, with 17 bases sitting between them. The CDR3 has 14 amino acids. The CDR3 sequence: CAGNPGHNSYEQYF. CDR3 coding DNA: TGTGCCGGCAACCCGGGACATAACTCCTACGAGCAGTACTTC.

This clonotype appeared a few times. J is TRBJ2-3 and V is TRBV9, with 7 bases lining up with TRBD2. Germline V gene sequence: CDR1 SGDLS, CDR2 YYNGEE. Germline trimming cut 0 bases from V and 3 bases from J; bases unmatched to any gene: 13. CDR3 length: 18 amino acids. In DNA, the CDR3 is TGTGCCAGCAGCGTAGGAGGCCCCGGGACTAAAGGTACAGATACGCAGTATTTT. Protein product: CASSVGGPGTKGTDTQYF.

At least ten counts were recorded for this clonotype. The chain links TRBV30 to TRBJ2-5; a possible D gene is TRBD2 (6 bases). Germline CDR1 GTSNPN, CDR2 SVGIG (reference sequence). The CDR3 has 13 residues. Deletions cut 8 bases from V and 0 bases from J, with 13 bases between. CDR3 in DNA: TGTGCCGGAACGGGAGCAAACCAAGAGACCCAGTACTTC. Its protein product is CAGTGANQETQYF.

The chain carries TRBV5-5 and TRBJ2-7, with TRBD1 as a possible D gene (5 bases). V was cut by 4 bases and J by 3 bases, with 14 bases left in between. The CDR3 consists of 14 residues. Germline CDR1 is SGHKS and CDR2 is YYEKEE (reference sequence). The CDR3 reads CASSAIPDSYEQYF. The CDR3 DNA is TGTGCCAGCAGCGCGATACCCGACAGCTACGAGCAGTACTTC.

This clonotype was observed at least ten times. This chain connects TRBV4-3 to TRBJ2-7; unclear D gene. V lost 0 bases and J 7 bases, leaving 10 bases between the germline ends. CDR3 length: 13 amino acids. Germline assignment: CDR1 LGHNA and CDR2 YSLEER. Written as DNA, the CDR3 is TGCGCCAGCAGCCAAGAGAGAGTCGGGGAGCAGTACTTC. It encodes CASSQERVGEQYF.

V is TRBV15 and J is TRBJ2-3, with a possible D match to TRBD2 (6 bases). Trimming shortened V by 4 bases and J by 5 bases, and 13 bases separated the two germline ends. The CDR3 loop spans 14 amino acids. Germline V CDR1 and CDR2: LNHNV, YYDKDF (reference sequence). CDR3 region: CATSILAVGDTQYF. The CDR3 bases are TGTGCCACCAGCATACTAGCTGTTGGAGATACGCAGTATTTT. The full variable domain, rest sourced from reference TRBV15 and TRBJ2-3, is DAMVIQNPRYQVTQFGKPVTLSCSQTLNHNVMYWYQQKSSQAPKLLFHYYDKDFNNEADTPDNFQSRRPNTSFCFLDIRSPGLGDTAMYLCATSILAVGDTQYFGPGTRLTVL.

This clonotype was seen ten or more times. The chain is built from TRBV3-1 and TRBJ2-3; TRBD2 matches at 7 bases. CDR3 length equals 16 residues. Looked up from germline, CDR1 is LGHDT and CDR2 is YNNKEL (reference sequence). V gave up 0 bases and J gave up 0 bases; unmatched junction bases: 3. The CDR3 region has the DNA TGTGCCAGCAGCCAAGATAGCGGGCCCAGCACAGATACGCAGTATTTT. Encoded protein: CASSQDSGPSTDTQYF.

V usage is TRBV28 and J usage is TRBJ1-4; the match to TRBD1 covers 7 bases. Per germline, CDR1 MDHEN and CDR2 SYDVKM. Trimming cost V 4 bases and J 3 bases; bases outside gene matches: 5. CDR3 length equals 15 residues. This CDR3 is CASSSTGTANEKLFF. CDR3 sequence (DNA): TGTGCCAGCAGTTCAACCGGGACAGCTAATGAAAAACTGTTTTTT.

This clonotype has at least ten counts. The chain links TRBV28 to TRBJ1-2, with TRBD1 matching 12 bases. The CDR3 runs 15 residues. Germline assignment: CDR1 MDHEN and CDR2 SYDVKM. The ends lost 2 bases at V and 4 bases at J; junction bases unmatched: 2. CDR3 sequence reads: CASSLGTGGSYGYTF. DNA for the CDR3: TGTGCCAGCAGTTTAGGGACAGGGGGCAGCTATGGCTACACCTTC.

This clonotype was picked up many times. The chain recombines TRBV12-3 or TRBV12-4 with TRBJ1-2; 9 bases are shared with TRBD1. The CDR3 loop spans 13 amino acids. Germline trimming cut 6 bases from V and 7 bases from J; bases unmatched to any gene: 6. The CDR3 nucleotides are TGTGCCAGCAGACCACAGGGGGCTGGTGGCTACACCTTC. This encodes CASRPQGAGGYTF.

This clonotype was seen a few times. The rearrangement joins TRBV13 to TRBJ2-6, with D perhaps given as TRBD1 or TRBD2 (6 bases each). Trimming shortened V by 5 bases and J by 0 bases, and 17 bases separated the two germline ends. The CDR3 totals 18 residues. Germline loops: CDR1 PRHDT, CDR2 FYEKMQ (reference sequence). The CDR3 here is CASSTTGWGASGANVLTF. The CDR3 region has the DNA TGTGCCAGCAGCACGACAGGTTGGGGGGCCTCTGGGGCCAACGTCCTGACTTTC. Drawing the rest from reference TRBV13 and TRBJ2-6, the complete variable domain is AAGVIQSPRHLIKEKRETATLKCYPIPRHDTVYWYQQGPGQDPQFLISFYEKMQSDKGSIPDRFSAQQFSDYHSELNMSSLELGDSALYFCASSTTGWGASGANVLTFGAGSRLTVL.

This clonotype was seen many times. This chain joins TRBV11-2 and TRBJ2-7; D is ambiguous. The CDR3 spans 11 residues. Germline V lookup: CDR1 SGHAT, CDR2 FQNNGV. Trimming left V 3 bases short and J 2 bases short, with 2 bases between. CDR3 DNA: TGTGCCAGCAGCTTTACCTACGAGCAGTACTTC. Translating gives CASSFTYEQYF.

With regard to this clonotype: Given a much more abundant clone one base away, this may be a read error. The CDR3 loop reads CDSSVTPSYEQYF. DNA of the CDR3: TGTGACAGCAGTGTCACTCCTTCCTACGAGCAGTACTTC. The V gene is TRBV2, the J gene TRBJ2-7; no reliable D call. Germline values: CDR1 SNHLY, CDR2 FYNNEI. The CDR3 is made up of 13 amino acids.

The V and J genes are TRBV4-1 and TRBJ2-2; either TRBD1 or TRBD2 may supply D (6 bases each). The CDR3 runs 15 residues. The germline V gene encodes CDR1 MGHRA and CDR2 YSYEKL. The V and J ends lost 1 base and 5 bases respectively, with 11 bases between them. The CDR3 reads CASSQVGGTTGELFF. In DNA, the CDR3 is TGCGCCAGCAGCCAAGTCGGCGGGACAACCGGGGAGCTGTTTTTT.

At least ten counts were recorded for this clonotype. The chain combines TRBV28 with TRBJ1-1; D is perhaps TRBD1 (6 bases). The CDR3 has 15 amino acids. CDR1 and CDR2 (germline): MDHEN, SYDVKM. V was trimmed by 8 bases and J by 1 base, leaving 17 bases between them. The CDR3, as DNA: TGTGCCAGCCAATCGGGGGGCGGAGGGAACACTGAAGCTTTCTTT. It encodes CASQSGGGGNTEAFF. Drawing the rest from reference TRBV28 and TRBJ1-1, the complete variable domain is DVKVTQSSRYLVKRTGEKVFLECVQDMDHENMFWYRQDPGLGLRLIYFSYDVKMKEKGDIPEGYSVSREKKERFSLILESASTNQTSMYLCASQSGGGGNTEAFFGQGTRLTVV.

This clonotype was counted many times. The chain links TRBV11-2 to TRBJ1-1; D gene ambiguous. This CDR3 is 18 amino acids long. The V end lost 4 bases, the J end lost 7 bases, and 28 bases lay between the germline ends. Germline values: CDR1 SGHAT, CDR2 FQNNGV. The CDR3 here is CASSSRTPSASREIEAFF. The DNA of the CDR3 is TGTGCCAGCAGCTCCCGGACCCCTTCGGCCTCCCGGGAAATTGAAGCTTTCTTT. The whole variable domain, remainder taken from reference TRBV11-2 and TRBJ1-1, is EAGVAQSPRYKIIEKRQSVAFWCNPISGHATLYWYQQILGQGPKLLIQFQNNGVVDDSQLPKDRFSAERLKGVDSTLKIQPAKLEDSAVYLCASSSRTPSASREIEAFFGQGTRLTVV.

This clonotype was counted at least ten times. V usage is TRBV6-1 and J usage is TRBJ2-5; TRBD2 agrees at 11 bases. This CDR3 is built from 16 residues. V lost 2 bases and J lost 5; bases outside the gene matches: 7. Germline assignment: CDR1 MNHNS and CDR2 SASEGT. This CDR3 reads CASSERLAGGGETQYF. Here the CDR3 DNA reads TGTGCCAGCAGTGAAAGGCTAGCGGGGGGTGGGGAGACCCAGTACTTC.

This CDR3 reads CAIPDRWDNEQFF. The CDR3 DNA sequence: TGTGCCATCCCTGACAGATGGGACAATGAGCAGTTCTTC. The gene calls are TRBV6-7 and TRBJ2-1; D perhaps matches TRBD1 (5 bases). TRBV6-7 is marked as an open reading frame, function uncertain. The CDR3 covers 13 residues. Between the trimmed V and J ends, which lost 10 bases and 5 bases, there was a span of 15 bases.

The rearrangement links TRBV19 to TRBJ1-2; 9 bases are a match to TRBD1. The CDR3 is made up of 15 amino acids. The germline CDR1 and CDR2 sequences are LNHDA and SQIVND (reference sequence). The junction had 6 bases not matched to a gene; V was cut back by 7 bases and J by 0 bases. CDR3 sequence reads: CASTGQGRANYGYTF. The CDR3 bases are TGTGCCAGTACGGGACAGGGTCGGGCTAACTATGGCTACACCTTC.

The sample holds many counts of this clonotype. This rearrangement joins TRBV7-2 to TRBJ1-2; 9 nucleotides line up with TRBD1. The CDR3 length is 15 residues. V shed 4 bases, J shed 8 bases, and the junction held 11 bases outside the gene matches. Germline V gene data show CDR1 as SGHTA and CDR2 as FQGNSA. Here the CDR3 reads CASSSEGTGNLGYTF. The CDR3 DNA sequence: TGTGCCAGCAGCTCAGAAGGGACAGGGAATCTGGGCTACACCTTC.

Ten or more counts support this clonotype. V gene TRBV6-1 combines with J gene TRBJ1-2; TRBD1 matches at 10 bases. The V and J ends lost 6 bases and 7 bases, in that order; junction bases with no gene match: 5. There are 13 residues in the CDR3. CDR1 and CDR2 (germline): MNHNS, SASEGT. CDR3 nucleotide sequence: TGTGCCAGCAGCAGGACAGGGGGAAGTGGCTACACCTTC. Translation: CASSRTGGSGYTF.

The table lists this clonotype with a few counts. The chain joins TRBV7-3 to TRBJ2-1; D tentatively fits TRBD1 or TRBD2 (6 bases each). The CDR3 length is 15 residues. In germline, CDR1 is SGHTA, CDR2 FQGTGA. V was cut by 5 bases and J by 7 bases, with 18 bases left in between. For the CDR3, the DNA is TGTGCCAGCAGCCCCGAGGGGGGCGGCTCGAATGAGCAGTTCTTC. It translates to CASSPEGGGSNEQFF.

This clonotype was counted between two and nine times. V and J are TRBV20-1 and TRBJ2-7; 10 bases align to TRBD2. This CDR3 contains 15 residues. V was clipped by 0 bases and J by 4 bases; unmatched bases: 6. The germline gives CDR1 DFQATT, CDR2 SNEGSKA (reference sequence). CDR3 nucleotide sequence: TGCAGTGCTAGAGATTCACTAGCGGGAAGGTACGAGCAGTACTTC. This gives the protein CSARDSLAGRYEQYF.

In its sample, this clonotype was seen a few times. The chain has TRBV28 and TRBJ1-5; TRBD1 is a possible D gene (6 bases). CDR3 length equals 17 residues. The germline V gene encodes CDR1 MDHEN and CDR2 SYDVKM. Trimming removed 5 bases at V and 2 bases at J, with 19 bases between. This CDR3 reads CASSPGQRIIRNQPQHF. The CDR3 DNA reads as TGTGCCAGCAGTCCGGGACAAAGAATCATCCGCAATCAGCCCCAGCATTTT.

As to this clonotype: Germline is not matched at one junction end, which may reflect a read error. The chain has TRBV28 and TRBJ1-2; 8 positions agree with TRBD1. CDR1 is MDHEN and CDR2 is SYDVKM in the germline V gene. CDR3 length: 13 residues. CDR3 coding DNA: TGTACCAGCAACTCCGGGACAGGCAACGGCTACACCTTC. It yields the protein CTSNSGTGNGYTF.

This chain joins TRBV20-1 and TRBJ1-1; possibly TRBD1 for D (5 bases). Trimming stripped 2 bases from V and 4 bases from J, with 11 bases between. Germline-derived CDR1 and CDR2 are DFQATT and SNEGSKA (reference sequence). The length of the CDR3 is 13 residues. CDR3: CSARWGDRTEAFF. CDR3 sequence (DNA): TGCAGTGCTAGATGGGGGGACCGCACTGAAGCTTTCTTT.

The rearrangement joins TRBV27 to TRBJ2-7, with 8 bases that match TRBD1. Germline loops: CDR1 MNHEY, CDR2 SMNVEV (reference sequence). V lost 8 bases and J lost 2; bases outside the gene matches: 8. This CDR3 is 14 amino acids long. As DNA, the CDR3 is TGTGCCAGCCAAGAGGACAGGGCGGCCTACGAGCAGTACTTC. It yields the protein CASQEDRAAYEQYF.